This TCR beta chain emerged from a study of shared clonotypes between healthy human individuals. Assay used: immunoSEQ multiplex PCR; TCRdb lists only in-frame clones, some missing. The sample has around 1.9 million clones; just under 95% are singletons. The length of the CDR3 is 18 residues. Germline V gene sequence: CDR1 MGHRA, CDR2 YSYEKL. Trimming pared 4 bases from V and 7 bases from J, leaving 25 bases between. CD45RO-negative CD8 cells positively selected for CCR7 made up the naive population, which excluded terminally differentiated effector memory CD45RA+ cells. The rearrangement links TRBV4-1 to TRBJ1-4; weak D call: TRBD1 (6 bases). The origin of this receptor is a man between 18 and 29 years old in good health. Some clones in this sample may be carry-over from other donors' samples. The sequenced material came from naive CD8+ T cells from PBMCs. CDR3 region: CASSPGQGRGRVGEKLFF. For the CDR3, the DNA is TGCGCCAGCAGCCCCGGCCAAGGAAGGGGGAGGGTGGGTGAAAAACTGTTTTTT.